The 16 T cell receptor beta chains below were found in one sample sequenced in a study of T cells in Graves' hyperthyroidism and ophthalmopathy. Using RNA transcripts as the source, TCR beta CDR3 regions were amplified. The HTBI set primed first-round TCR CDR3 RT-PCR. TCRdb re-called the multiplex PCR reads through MiXCR, storing one row per CDR3 protein. The data show more than 550,000 distinct CDR3 sequences, with about 45% seen just once and less than 8.5% held by the top ten. The specimen sequenced was peripheral blood or thyroid tissue (not recorded which). Receptors were obtained from an adult man with Graves' disease, either hyperthyroidism or ophthalmopathy (not recorded which).

This clonotype showed up just a few times. This chain links TRBV5-6 with TRBJ1-4, with D possibly TRBD1 on 5 matching bases. Trimming stripped 0 bases from V and 3 bases from J, with 12 bases between. The CDR3 length is 16 residues. Germline CDR1 is SGHDT and CDR2 is YYEEEE. CDR3: CASSLDRGASNEKLFF. CDR3 DNA sequence: TGTGCCAGCAGCTTGGATAGGGGCGCATCTAATGAAAAACTGTTTTTT.

The chain uses TRBV7-8 and TRBJ2-7; D is perhaps TRBD2 (6 bases). The germline gives CDR1 SGHVS, CDR2 FQNEAQ. Trimming removed 1 base at V and 2 bases at J, with 21 bases between. This CDR3 spans 18 amino acids. The DNA of the CDR3 is TGTGCCAGCAGCTTAGAGTTGGTGGGACTCTCACAACCCTACGAGCAGTACTTC. Residues: CASSLELVGLSQPYEQYF.

CDR3 in amino acids: CASSLASGAGETQYF. CDR3 DNA sequence: TGTGCCAGCAGCTTAGCGTCGGGGGCGGGTGAGACCCAGTACTTC. The chain couples TRBV7-8 to TRBJ2-5; possibly TRBD1 or TRBD2 for D (6 bases each). V lost 0 bases to trimming and J lost 5 bases, with 13 bases between them. The CDR3 is made up of 15 amino acids. Germline CDR1 reads SGHVS; CDR2 reads FQNEAQ.

This clonotype was observed at least ten times. The rearrangement uses TRBV24-1 and TRBJ1-2; D is possibly TRBD1 (6 bases). Germline values: CDR1 KGHDR, CDR2 SFDVKD. With 3 bases removed from V and 4 bases from J, the gap between germline ends came to 8 bases. This CDR3 spans 13 amino acids. CDR3 nucleotides: TGTGCCACCAGTGATCTGACAGGCTATGGCTACACCTTC. Translating it yields CATSDLTGYGYTF.

The chain employs TRBV24-1 and TRBJ2-5; D may be TRBD1 (6 bases). CDR1 KGHDR and CDR2 SFDVKD come from the germline V gene. V dropped 10 bases and J dropped 2 bases, with 16 bases sitting between them. This CDR3 region has 14 residues. The CDR3 reads CATSGAAEQETQYF. CDR3 coding DNA: TGTGCCACTTCAGGGGCCGCGGAGCAAGAGACCCAGTACTTC.

This sequence joins TRBV6-4 and TRBJ1-1; 8 bases map to TRBD1. This CDR3 is 14 amino acids long. V trimming: 0 bases; J trimming: 10 bases; junction bases outside the gene matches: 7. CDR1 is MRHNA and CDR2 is SNTAGT in the germline V gene. The CDR3 protein is CASSDSRTGTSAFF. The CDR3 DNA follows: TGTGCCAGCAGTGACTCTCGGACAGGGACCTCAGCTTTCTTT.

This chain joins TRBV19 and TRBJ1-5, with TRBD1 as a possible D gene (6 bases). V was cut by 2 bases and J by 0 bases, with 11 bases left in between. The V gene's germline CDR1 is LNHDA and CDR2 SQIVND (reference sequence). The CDR3 is 16 amino acids. The CDR3 coding sequence is TGTGCCAGTAGTATAACCGGGACATATAGCAATCAGCCCCAGCATTTT. It translates to CASSITGTYSNQPQHF.

Only a few counts were recorded for this clonotype. This chain connects TRBV2 to TRBJ1-1, with 7 bases lining up with TRBD1. CDR1 is SNHLY, CDR2 FYNNEI, per germline. The length of the CDR3 is 14 residues. The trim removed 7 bases at V and 1 base at J, leaving 6 bases unmatched. CDR3 nucleotides: TGTGCCAGCAATCCCGACAGGGCGAACACTGAAGCTTTCTTT. It encodes CASNPDRANTEAFF.

Concerning this clonotype: A single base separates this from a much larger clone, so it may be a read error. V usage is TRBV5-1 and J usage is TRBJ1-2; TRBD1 is a possible D gene (6 bases). The CDR3 totals 14 residues. Germline V gene data show CDR1 as SGHRS and CDR2 as YFSETQ. Trimming took 7 bases from V and 2 from J, leaving 15 bases between them. CDR3 sequence (DNA): TGCGCCAGCTGCCGGGACACCGGCAACTATGGCTACACCTTC. Protein: CASCRDTGNYGYTF.

The J gene is TRBJ1-1, the V gene TRBV6-5; D remains ambiguous. The germline V gene has CDR1 MNHEY and CDR2 SVGAGI. V was shortened by 4 bases and J by 4 bases, with 13 bases between the two germline ends. This CDR3 is 14 amino acids long. This CDR3 is CASSFITGGTEAFF. The CDR3 nucleotides are TGTGCCAGCAGTTTCATCACGGGAGGCACTGAAGCTTTCTTT.

For this clonotype: At one of its ends the junction is not consistent with the germline gene, which may arise from a read error. V usage is TRBV29-1 and J usage is TRBJ2-7; TRBD2 matches at 11 bases. CDR3 length: 17 amino acids. Germline values: CDR1 SQVTM, CDR2 ANQGSEA. The CDR3 DNA reads TGCAGCGTTGAACTGGCTAGCGGGGGGCCCACCTCCTTCGAGCAGTACTTC. Translated, it gives CSVELASGGPTSFEQYF.

The J gene is TRBJ2-7, the V gene TRBV2; either TRBD1 or TRBD2 may fit D (5 bases each). CDR3 length equals 15 residues. Trimming removed 5 bases from V and 2 bases from J, with 16 bases in between. From germline, CDR1 is SNHLY and CDR2 FYNNEI. This CDR3 is CASSLWGRLTYEQYF. The DNA of the CDR3 is TGTGCCAGCAGTTTATGGGGACGACTTACCTACGAGCAGTACTTC.

This clonotype was counted ten times or more. The chain links TRBV24-1 to TRBJ2-5; maybe TRBD1 (6 bases). This CDR3 is built from 19 residues. Trimming removed 2 bases at V and 0 bases at J, with 21 bases between. In germline, CDR1 is KGHDR, CDR2 SFDVKD. The CDR3 loop reads CATSDSGRGPETYQETQYF. The CDR3 DNA follows: TGTGCCACCAGTGATTCAGGCAGGGGCCCGGAGACATACCAAGAGACCCAGTACTTC.

This clonotype was seen many times. CDR3 coding DNA: TGCAGCGTTGAACACACGCAGGAGACCCAGTACTTC. Residues: CSVEHTQETQYF. The chain uses TRBV29-1 and TRBJ2-5; D is uncertain. Germline V lookup: CDR1 SQVTM, CDR2 ANQGSEA. V was clipped by 2 bases and J by 5 bases, with 9 bases between them. This CDR3 spans 12 amino acids.

This clonotype was counted only a few times. The CDR3 DNA reads TGCGCCAGCAGCCAAGATAGGGCGGACACTGAAGCTTTCTTT. This translates into CASSQDRADTEAFF. The rearrangement uses TRBV4-1 and TRBJ1-1; D gene ambiguous. Germline V gives CDR1 MGHRA, CDR2 YSYEKL. The CDR3 sequence is 14 residues long. The V gene lost 0 bases and the J gene lost 3 bases, with 8 bases spanning the gap.

This clonotype was picked up many times. This rearrangement joins TRBV7-8 to TRBJ1-1; D gene ambiguous. Germline V lookup: CDR1 SGHVS, CDR2 FQNEAQ. Trimming stripped 5 bases from V and 4 bases from J, with 17 bases between. This CDR3 is 15 amino acids long. The CDR3 region is CASSPPREWGTEAFF. The CDR3 bases are TGTGCCAGCAGCCCCCCGAGGGAATGGGGCACTGAAGCTTTCTTT.